This T cell receptor beta chain appears in the sequencing data of a study of blood T cell repertoires in COVID-19. Looking at the study overall: Samples taken during acute and convalescent COVID-19 were collected in the United States, Italy and Spain.

Seattle cases were enrolled at active infection and followed longitudinally. This CDR3 is built from 13 residues. The germline V and J ends were trimmed by 0 bases and 4 bases, with 6 bases remaining between them. The germline gives CDR1 LGHDT, CDR2 YNNKEL (reference sequence). How the authors handled the data: Nucleated cell number was recorded as an estimate derived from reference gene primer amplification. Data came from immunoSEQ multiplex PCR; TCRdb stores just in-frame clones and leaves some out. V and J calls and clone size are as listed in that table; D and trimming were resolved from the DNA. The sample lists 350,000 or so clones, approximately 90% occurring once.

The receptor was isolated from a woman between 25 and 40 years old with COVID-19, enrolled during active disease. Material: peripheral blood. V is TRBV3-1 (or the pseudogene TRBV3-2) and J is TRBJ1-2; D gene unclear. CDR3 residues: CASSQDSGYGYTF. The CDR3 region has the DNA TGTGCCAGCAGCCAAGACTCAGGCTATGGCTACACCTTC.